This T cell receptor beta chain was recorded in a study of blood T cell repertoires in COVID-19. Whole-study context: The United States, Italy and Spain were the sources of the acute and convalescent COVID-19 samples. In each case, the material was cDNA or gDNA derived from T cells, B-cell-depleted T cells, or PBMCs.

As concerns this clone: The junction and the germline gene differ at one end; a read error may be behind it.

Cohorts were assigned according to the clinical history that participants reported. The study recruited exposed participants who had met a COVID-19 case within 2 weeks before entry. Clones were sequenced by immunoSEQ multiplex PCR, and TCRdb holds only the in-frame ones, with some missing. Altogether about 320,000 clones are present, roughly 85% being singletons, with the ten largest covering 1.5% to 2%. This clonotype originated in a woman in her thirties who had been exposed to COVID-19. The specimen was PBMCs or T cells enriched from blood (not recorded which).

This CDR3 is CASSLGLAGSHEQYF. The CDR3 DNA reads TGTGCTAGCAGCTTAGGCCTAGCAGGATCCCACGAGCAGTACTTC. This rearrangement joins TRBV7-7 to TRBJ2-7; the D gene is possibly TRBD2 (5 bases). There are 15 residues in the CDR3. Germline loops: CDR1 SSHAT, CDR2 FNYEAQ (reference sequence).